The rows below give T cell receptor beta chains drawn from one sample of a study of Graves' ophthalmopathy and Graves' hyperthyroidism. TCRdb re-derived calls from the multiplex PCR reads in MiXCR, one entry per CDR3 protein. The repertoire consists of roughly 480,000 distinct CDR3 sequences, with approximately 15% occurring once and the leading ten covering 8% to 10%. Source material: blood. The receptor source for this set is a woman aged 25 to 39 with Graves' ophthalmopathy. Both conserved end residues are part of each CDR3. The D gene is left open where the match is weak. Expanded clones get a size class; other rows say once, few or many, or leave the size out.

TRBJ2-7	.	TRBV6-2/TRBV6-3	many	CALRAGGGYEQYF	TGTGCCCTAAGAGCCGGGGGAGGCTACGAGCAGTACTTC
TRBJ2-5	TRBD2	TRBV20-1	many	CSANREGLGNQETQYF	TGCAGTGCCAATCGAGAGGGACTAGGGAATCAAGAGACCCAGTACTTC
TRBJ1-1	.	TRBV6-5	many	CASRPGRYDTEAFF	TGTGCCAGCAGGCCGGGACGGTATGACACTGAAGCTTTCTTT
TRBJ2-5	TRBD2	TRBV3-1	many	CASSPSGEETQYF	TGTGCCAGCAGTCCCAGCGGGGAAGAGACCCAGTACTTC
TRBJ1-5	.	TRBV12-3/TRBV12-4	.	CASRNQGGDQPQHF	TGTGCCAGCAGAAACCAGGGAGGCGATCAGCCCCAGCATTTT
TRBJ1-6	.	TRBV28	many	CASSEDLRGSLHF	TGTGCCAGCAGTGAGGACCTCCGGGGATCCCTCCACTTT
TRBJ2-5	TRBD2	TRBV3-1	few	CASIAGGTQYF	TGTGCCAGCATCGCGGGGGGGACCCAGTACTTC
TRBJ2-7	TRBD1	TRBV6-1	many	CASSMGQSNIPYEQYF	TGTGCCAGCAGCATGGGACAGTCCAATATCCCCTACGAGCAGTACTTC
TRBJ1-2	TRBD1	TRBV7-8	many	CASSLRGQDGYTF	TGTGCCAGCAGCTTAAGGGGGCAAGATGGCTACACCTTC
TRBJ2-2	.	TRBV10-1	many	CASSESGAGELFF	TGCGCCAGCAGTGAGTCGGGAGCCGGGGAGCTGTTTTTT
TRBJ2-2	TRBD2	TRBV11-1	.	CASSLSRGRAVHTGELFF	TGTGCCAGCAGCTTAAGTCGCGGGAGGGCCGTCCACACCGGGGAGCTGTTTTTT
TRBJ2-7	TRBD2	TRBV28	.	CASSLAGAPSYEQYF	TGTGCCAGCAGTTTAGCGGGAGCCCCCTCCTACGAGCAGTACTTC
TRBJ1-2	.	TRBV12-3/TRBV12-4	many	CASSQGPGEGYTF	TGTGCCAGCAGCCAGGGCCCCGGAGAGGGCTACACCTTC
TRBJ1-6	TRBD1	TRBV6-5	many	CASSSTIQGGISPLHF	TGTGCCAGCAGTTCCACGATCCAGGGGGGGATTTCACCCCTCCACTTT
TRBJ1-6	.	TRBV9	many	CASGGVLSPLHF	TGTGCCAGCGGTGGGGTTTTGTCACCCCTCCACTTT
TRBJ2-5	.	TRBV28	many	CASIGGKITETQYF	TGTGCCAGCATTGGGGGGAAGATTACGGAGACCCAGTACTTC
TRBJ1-5	.	TRBV2	many	CASSSPRGGPGNQPQHF	TGTGCCAGCAGTTCCCCCCGCGGAGGGCCTGGCAATCAGCCCCAGCATTTT
TRBJ1-2	.	TRBV7-2	.	CASSLRAGYYGYTF	TGTGCCAGCAGCTTGCGGGCAGGGTACTATGGCTACACCTTC
TRBJ1-1	TRBD1	TRBV12-5	few	CASGLDRGMNTEAFF	TGTGCTAGTGGTTTGGACAGGGGAATGAACACTGAAGCTTTCTTT
TRBJ2-7	.	TRBV5-1	many	CASSWDQGYEQYF	TGCGCCAGCAGCTGGGACCAGGGCTACGAGCAGTACTTC
TRBJ1-2	TRBD1	TRBV6-1	many	CASSHGQGKGYTF	TGTGCCAGCAGCCACGGACAGGGTAAAGGCTACACCTTC
TRBJ1-5	.	TRBV12-3/TRBV12-4	many	CAISDLGGQPQHF	TGTGCCATCTCGGACCTCGGGGGTCAGCCCCAGCATTTT
TRBJ2-7	TRBD1	TRBV28	few	CASSSDRDRAYEQYF	TGTGCCAGCAGTTCGGACAGGGACAGGGCCTACGAGCAGTACTTC
TRBJ1-2	.	TRBV28	many	CASSFHRANYGYTF	TGTGCCAGCAGTTTTCACAGAGCTAACTATGGCTACACCTTC
TRBJ2-7	TRBD1	TRBV28	many	CASSSSKGASYEQYF	TGTGCCAGCAGTTCCTCAAAGGGGGCCTCCTACGAGCAGTACTTC
TRBJ2-7	.	TRBV27	once	CASSPRPRVIPYDQYF	TGTGCCAGCAGTCCGAGACCCAGGGTGATCCCCTACGATCAGTACTTC